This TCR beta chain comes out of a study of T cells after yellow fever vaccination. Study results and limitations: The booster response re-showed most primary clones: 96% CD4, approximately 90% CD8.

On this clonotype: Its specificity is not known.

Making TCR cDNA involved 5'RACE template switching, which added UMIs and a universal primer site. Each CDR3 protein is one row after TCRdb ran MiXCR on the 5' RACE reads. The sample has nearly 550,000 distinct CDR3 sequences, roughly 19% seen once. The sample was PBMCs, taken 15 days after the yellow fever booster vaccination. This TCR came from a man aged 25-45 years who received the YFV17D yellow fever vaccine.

The CDR3 DNA follows: TGCGCCAGCAGCGGCCTTCCACAGACAGGACAAGAGACCCAGTACTTC. Translating it yields CASSGLPQTGQETQYF. The genes are TRBV5-1 and TRBJ2-5; D might be TRBD1 (6 bases). In germline, CDR1 is SGHRS, CDR2 YFSETQ. Trimming stripped 4 bases from V and 2 bases from J, with 18 bases between. The CDR3 covers 16 residues.